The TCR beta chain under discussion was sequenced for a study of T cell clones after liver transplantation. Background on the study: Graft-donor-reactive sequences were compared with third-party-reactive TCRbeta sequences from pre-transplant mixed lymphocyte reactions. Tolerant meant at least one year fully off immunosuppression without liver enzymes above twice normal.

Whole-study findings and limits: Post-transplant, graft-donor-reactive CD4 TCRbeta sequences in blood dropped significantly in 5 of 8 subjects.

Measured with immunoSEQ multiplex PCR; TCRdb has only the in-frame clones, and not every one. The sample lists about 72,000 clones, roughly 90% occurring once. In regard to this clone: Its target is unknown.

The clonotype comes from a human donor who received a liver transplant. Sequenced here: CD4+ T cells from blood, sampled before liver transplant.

The CDR3 DNA follows: TGCGCCAGCAGCTTGGCCCCGGGACCCCAAGAGACCCAGTACTTC. The encoded protein is CASSLAPGPQETQYF. The chain combines TRBV5-1 with TRBJ2-5; either TRBD1 or TRBD2 may fit D (5 bases each). Germline assignment: CDR1 SGHRS and CDR2 YFSETQ. The germline V and J ends were trimmed by 0 bases and 1 base, with 10 bases remaining between them. The CDR3 totals 15 residues. The full variable domain, completed using reference TRBV5-1 and TRBJ2-5, is KAGVTQTPRYLIKTRGQQVTLSCSPISGHRSVSWYQQTPGQGLQFLFEYFSETQRNKGNFPGRFSGRQFSNSRSEMNVSTLELGDSALYLCASSLAPGPQETQYFGPGTRLLVL.